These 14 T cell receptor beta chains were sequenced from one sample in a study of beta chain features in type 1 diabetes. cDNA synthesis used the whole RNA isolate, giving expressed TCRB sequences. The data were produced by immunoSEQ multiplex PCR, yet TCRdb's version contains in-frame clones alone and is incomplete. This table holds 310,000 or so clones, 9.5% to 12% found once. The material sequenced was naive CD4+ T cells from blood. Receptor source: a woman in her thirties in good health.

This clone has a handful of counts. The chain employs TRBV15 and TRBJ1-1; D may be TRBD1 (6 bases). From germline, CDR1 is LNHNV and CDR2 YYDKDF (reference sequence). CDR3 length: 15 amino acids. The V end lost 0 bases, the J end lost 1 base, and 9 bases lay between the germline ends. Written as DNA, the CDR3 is TGTGCCACCAGCAGAGAAAAACAGGGGAACACTGAAGCTTTCTTT. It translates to CATSREKQGNTEAFF.

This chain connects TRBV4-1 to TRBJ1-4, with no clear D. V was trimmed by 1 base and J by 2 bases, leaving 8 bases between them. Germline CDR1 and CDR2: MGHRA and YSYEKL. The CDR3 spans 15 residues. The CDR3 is CASSQAGWTNEKLFF. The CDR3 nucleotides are TGCGCCAGCAGCCAAGCGGGGTGGACTAATGAAAAACTGTTTTTT.

CDR3 in amino acids: CASSHSRADYGYTF. In DNA form, the CDR3 reads TGTGCCAGCAGCCACAGCAGGGCCGACTATGGCTACACCTTC. The chain recombines TRBV14 with TRBJ1-2, with D possibly being TRBD1 (5 bases). V lost 3 bases to trimming and J lost 3 bases, with 11 bases between them. The CDR3 contains 14 residues. The germline gives CDR1 SGHDN, CDR2 FVKESK.

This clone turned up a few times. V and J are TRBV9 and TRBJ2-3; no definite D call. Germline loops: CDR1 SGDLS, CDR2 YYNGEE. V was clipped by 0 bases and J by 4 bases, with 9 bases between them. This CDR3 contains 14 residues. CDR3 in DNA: TGTGCCAGCAGCGTAGTCTCCCCTCCAGATACGCAGTATTTT. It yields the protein CASSVVSPPDTQYF.

The CDR3 DNA follows: TGTGCCAGCAGTAGGGGAGGGAATGAGCAGTTCTTC. It yields the protein CASSRGGNEQFF. This chain uses TRBV7-3 with TRBJ2-1; the match to TRBD2 covers 7 bases. The CDR3 has 12 residues. V was pared by 6 bases and J by 7 bases, with 3 bases of the junction left unmatched. Germline lookup yields CDR1 SGHTA and CDR2 FQGTGA.

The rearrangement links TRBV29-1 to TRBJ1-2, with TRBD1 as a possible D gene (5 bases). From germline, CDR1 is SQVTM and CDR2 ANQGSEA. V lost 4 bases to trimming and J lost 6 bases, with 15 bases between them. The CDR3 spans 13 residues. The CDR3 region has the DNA TGCAGCGTTGGGGGTGTAAGGGGCCATGGCTACACCTTC. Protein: CSVGGVRGHGYTF.

CDR3 DNA: TGCGCCAGCAGCCTGGGGACTAGCGGGAGGGCAACAGGCACAGATACGCAGTATTTT. It is translated as CASSLGTSGRATGTDTQYF. This sequence joins TRBV4-3 and TRBJ2-3; 16 bases are a match to TRBD2. The CDR3 runs to 19 residues. The V gene end was trimmed by 4 bases and the J gene end by 1 base; junction bases not matched to a gene: 8. CDR1 and CDR2 (germline): LGHNA, YSLEER.

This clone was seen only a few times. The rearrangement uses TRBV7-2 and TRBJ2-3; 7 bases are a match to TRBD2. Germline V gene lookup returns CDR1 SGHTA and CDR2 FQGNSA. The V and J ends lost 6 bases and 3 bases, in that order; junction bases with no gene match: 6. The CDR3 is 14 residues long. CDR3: CASRLGGSTDTQYF. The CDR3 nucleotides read TGTGCCAGCAGATTGGGGGGGTCGACAGATACGCAGTATTTT.

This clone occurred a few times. As DNA, the CDR3 is TGTGCCATCTCCGGGACAAATTACAATGAGCAGTTCTTC. Residues: CAISGTNYNEQFF. The V call is TRBV10-3, the J call TRBJ2-1, with D perhaps matching TRBD1 (6 bases). The CDR3 length is 13 residues. The V gene's germline CDR1 is ENHRY and CDR2 SYGVKD. V was cut by 8 bases and J by 4 bases, with 12 bases left in between.

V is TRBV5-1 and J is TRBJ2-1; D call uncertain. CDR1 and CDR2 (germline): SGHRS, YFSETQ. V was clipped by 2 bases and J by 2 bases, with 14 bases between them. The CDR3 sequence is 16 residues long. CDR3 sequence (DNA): TGCGCCAGCAGCTTCGAGGCGCTCGTCGCCTACAATGAGCAGTTCTTC. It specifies CASSFEALVAYNEQFF.

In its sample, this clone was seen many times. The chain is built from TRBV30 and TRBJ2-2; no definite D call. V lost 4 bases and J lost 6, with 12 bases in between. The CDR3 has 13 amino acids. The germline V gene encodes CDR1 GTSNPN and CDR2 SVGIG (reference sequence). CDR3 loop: CAWNPQVAGELFF. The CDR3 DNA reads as TGTGCCTGGAATCCCCAGGTCGCCGGGGAGCTGTTTTTT.

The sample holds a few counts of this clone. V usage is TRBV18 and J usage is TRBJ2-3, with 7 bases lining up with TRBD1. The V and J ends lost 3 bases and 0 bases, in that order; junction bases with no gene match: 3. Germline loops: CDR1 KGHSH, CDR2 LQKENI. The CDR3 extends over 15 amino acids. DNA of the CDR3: TGTGCCAGCTCACCTCGACAGGGAAGCACAGATACGCAGTATTTT. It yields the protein CASSPRQGSTDTQYF.

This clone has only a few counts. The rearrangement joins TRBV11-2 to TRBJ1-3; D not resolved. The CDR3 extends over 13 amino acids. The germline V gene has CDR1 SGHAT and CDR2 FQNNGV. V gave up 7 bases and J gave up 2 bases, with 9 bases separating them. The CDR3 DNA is TGTGCCAGCACCCCCGGGGCTGGAAACACCATATATTTT. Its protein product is CASTPGAGNTIYF.

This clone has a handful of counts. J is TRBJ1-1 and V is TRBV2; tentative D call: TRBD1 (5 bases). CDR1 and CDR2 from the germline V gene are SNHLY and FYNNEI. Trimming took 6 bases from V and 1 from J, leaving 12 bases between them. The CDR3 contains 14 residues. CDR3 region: CASRLGGTNTEAFF. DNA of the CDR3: TGTGCCAGCAGATTGGGGGGTACGAACACTGAAGCTTTCTTT.